The subject of this entry is one T cell receptor (beta chain). TCRdb's table, derived via immunoSEQ multiplex PCR, lists solely in-frame clones and lacks some. The sample holds around 160,000 clones, about 90% seen once. This record comes from a study of T cell responses to AZD1222 COVID-19 vaccine. This CDR3 is 15 amino acids long. CDR1 MDHEN and CDR2 SYDVKM come from the germline V gene. V dropped 2 bases and J dropped 4; count of bases not matched to a gene: 3. Sequencing was performed on peripheral blood, taken on day 0 of AZD1222 vaccination. The genes are TRBV28 and TRBJ2-2, with TRBD2 matching 8 bases. The TCR originated in an adult in good health. The CDR3 spells CASSLGGRSTGELFF. CDR3 bases: TGTGCCAGCAGTTTAGGCGGGAGGTCCACCGGGGAGCTGTTTTTT. Full variable domain (remainder filled in from reference TRBV28 and TRBJ2-2): DVKVTQSSRYLVKRTGEKVFLECVQDMDHENMFWYRQDPGLGLRLIYFSYDVKMKEKGDIPEGYSVSREKKERFSLILESASTNQTSMYLCASSLGGRSTGELFFGEGSRLTVL.